This T cell receptor (beta chain) was sequenced during a study of type 1 and type 2 diabetes patients. To note about this clonotype: The antigen is undetermined.

The PCR template was genomic DNA. Amplification of the beta chain CDR3 used 30 forward and 13 reverse multiplex primers. TCRdb used MiXCR to reprocess the multiplex PCR reads, holding one entry per CDR3 protein. The table records 250,000 or so distinct CDR3 sequences, around 47% of them present only once. Germline-derived CDR1 and CDR2 are SGHTS and YDEGEE. This CDR3 spans 15 amino acids. Trimming stripped 0 bases from V and 2 bases from J, with 9 bases between. Study-level results: Type 2 diabetes patients had few highly-expanded CD4+ clones, median one.

The sequence came from a man younger than 35 with type 2 diabetes. The J gene is TRBJ2-1, the V gene TRBV5-8, with D unresolved. The sample consisted of peripheral blood mononuclear cells (PBMCs). The DNA of the CDR3 is TGTGCCAGCAGCTTGGGCTCCACAACCTACAATGAGCAGTTCTTC. Translation gives CASSLGSTTYNEQFF.